What follows are 16 T cell receptor beta chains derived from one specimen sequenced in a study of identical twins. One entry per CDR3 protein results from TCRdb running MiXCR on the 5' RACE reads. The data show about 220,000 distinct CDR3 sequences, around 8.1% seen once. The sample was also linked to a second study, of yellow fever vaccine responses in identical twins.

The specimen sequenced was memory (CD45RO+) T cells sorted from blood. These receptors were collected from a woman younger than 35 in good health.

This clonotype was seen more than once but under ten times. The V and J genes are TRBV24-1 and TRBJ2-2; D unresolved. CDR1 is KGHDR, CDR2 SFDVKD, per germline. This CDR3 is built from 14 residues. Trimming pared 0 bases from V and 6 bases from J, leaving 7 bases between. CDR3 protein: CATSDLAVPGELFF. In DNA form, the CDR3 reads TGTGCCACCAGTGATTTGGCAGTCCCCGGGGAGCTGTTTTTT.

This clonotype was observed at least ten times. The CDR3 spells CASSPKGQGRYEQYF. The CDR3 DNA sequence: TGTGCCAGCTCACCAAAAGGACAGGGGAGGTACGAGCAGTACTTC. This chain links TRBV18 with TRBJ2-7; 9 bases align to TRBD1. After removal of 2 bases from V and 4 bases from J, the junction contained 6 bases not matched to a gene. CDR1 and CDR2 from the germline V gene are KGHSH and LQKENI. The CDR3 runs 15 residues.

The rearrangement uses TRBV9 and TRBJ2-3; perhaps TRBD1 as D (6 bases). The V end lost 4 bases, the J end lost 5 bases, and 17 bases lay between the germline ends. The CDR3 runs 15 residues. Germline V gives CDR1 SGDLS, CDR2 YYNGEE. The CDR3 DNA sequence: TGTGCCAGCAGCTCCAGGGCAGGGGACGAAGATACGCAGTATTTT. Translation gives CASSSRAGDEDTQYF.

The sample holds many counts of this clonotype. The gene calls are TRBV6-1 and TRBJ1-4, with TRBD1 as a possible D gene (6 bases). The germline V gene encodes CDR1 MNHNS and CDR2 SASEGT. This CDR3 contains 15 residues. V shed 6 bases and J shed 2 bases, with 13 bases lying between them. In DNA form, the CDR3 reads TGTGCCAGCAGGAACAGGGAACCGACTAATGAAAAACTGTTTTTT. The encoded protein is CASRNREPTNEKLFF.

The gene calls are TRBV12-3 or TRBV12-4 and TRBJ2-1; D assignment may be TRBD1 or TRBD2 (7 bases each). The CDR3 has 14 residues. The V end lost 10 bases, the J end lost 5 bases, and 18 bases lay between the germline ends. The CDR3 here is CATGRGGANNEQFF. In DNA, the CDR3 is TGTGCCACAGGCAGGGGGGGGGCCAACAATGAGCAGTTCTTC.

This clonotype was seen repeatedly, ten times or more. One junction end does not reproduce the germline sequence, and a read error may be involved. CDR3 nucleotide sequence: TGTGCCAGTAATATAAGGGGAGACAACACCGGGGAGCTGTTTTTT. Translation: CASNIRGDNTGELFF. The V and J genes are TRBV19 and TRBJ2-2; perhaps D is TRBD1 or TRBD2 (5 bases each). This CDR3 is 15 amino acids long. Germline V gives CDR1 LNHDA, CDR2 SQIVND (reference sequence).

This clonotype was counted between two and nine times. The CDR3, as DNA: TGTGCCAGCAGTTCAGGGGTCGGCACTGAAGCTTTCTTT. Translated, it gives CASSSGVGTEAFF. The genes are TRBV7-2 and TRBJ1-1; D possibly corresponds to TRBD1 (6 bases). The CDR3 consists of 13 residues. The V gene lost 6 bases and the J gene lost 4 bases, with 12 bases spanning the gap. Germline loops: CDR1 SGHTA, CDR2 FQGNSA.

This clonotype was seen a few times. The CDR3 region has the DNA TGTGCCAGCAGTGACGCAGGGGCTGGTAATTCACCCCTCCACTTT. Its protein product is CASSDAGAGNSPLHF. The J gene is TRBJ1-6, the V gene TRBV6-4, with D perhaps matching TRBD1 (6 bases). This CDR3 region has 15 residues. Looked up from germline, CDR1 is MRHNA and CDR2 is SNTAGT. V lost 2 bases and J 6 bases, leaving 11 bases between the germline ends.

The chain uses TRBV19 and TRBJ2-7; TRBD1 might be the D (6 bases). The V gene lost 4 bases and the J gene lost 6 bases, with 13 bases spanning the gap. Germline assignment: CDR1 LNHDA and CDR2 SQIVND (reference sequence). The CDR3 sequence is 13 residues long. This CDR3 is CASSKLQGREQYF. DNA for the CDR3: TGTGCCAGTAGTAAACTACAGGGTCGCGAGCAGTACTTC.

The rearrangement uses TRBV20-1 and TRBJ2-7; possibly TRBD2 for D (5 bases). Trimming left V 4 bases short and J 7 bases short, with 14 bases between. The CDR3 runs to 12 residues. Germline-derived CDR1 and CDR2 are DFQATT and SNEGSKA (reference sequence). The CDR3 DNA reads as TGCAGTGCTACATTAACGGGAAAAGAGCAGTACTTC. As protein: CSATLTGKEQYF.

The V and J genes are TRBV9 and TRBJ2-5, with 7 positions matching TRBD2. The germline V gene has CDR1 SGDLS and CDR2 YYNGEE. Trimming at V came to 0 bases and at J to 2 bases, leaving 10 bases not matched to a gene. The CDR3 has 17 residues. The CDR3 is CASSVGDRGSNQETQYF. CDR3 DNA sequence: TGTGCCAGCAGCGTAGGAGATCGCGGGAGTAATCAAGAGACCCAGTACTTC.

In its sample, this clonotype was seen many times. The CDR3 protein is CASSGYGETNSPLHF. The CDR3 coding sequence is TGTGCCAGCAGTGGGTACGGCGAGACAAATTCACCCCTCCACTTT. The chain joins TRBV2 to TRBJ1-6, with no clear D. This CDR3 comprises 15 residues. CDR1 SNHLY and CDR2 FYNNEI come from the germline V gene. Trimming pared 4 bases from V and 7 bases from J, leaving 14 bases between. The variable domain in full, with the rest retrieved from reference TRBV2 and TRBJ1-6, is EPEVTQTPSHQVTQMGQEVILRCVPISNHLYFYWYRQILGQKVEFLVSFYNNEISEKSEIFDDQFSVERPDGSNFTLKIRSTKLEDSAMYFCASSGYGETNSPLHFGNGTRLTVT.

This clonotype was seen repeatedly, ten times or more. CDR3 protein: CSVDKDRTSEQYF. The CDR3 nucleotides are TGCAGCGTTGATAAGGACAGGACCTCCGAGCAGTACTTC. V and J are TRBV29-1 and TRBJ2-7; 7 bases line up with TRBD1. With V trimmed by 3 bases and J by 6 bases, 8 bases remained unmatched. The CDR3 loop spans 13 amino acids. The germline gives CDR1 SQVTM, CDR2 ANQGSEA.

This clonotype appeared many times. This chain joins TRBV5-1 and TRBJ2-2; a weak D match, TRBD1 (6 bases). CDR1 SGHRS and CDR2 YFSETQ come from the germline V gene. The CDR3 loop spans 17 amino acids. V gave up 4 bases and J gave up 4 bases, with 20 bases separating them. The CDR3 DNA reads TGCGCCAGCAGCCTAAAAAAGACAGGAGAGGCCACCGGGGAGCTGTTTTTT. Protein sequence: CASSLKKTGEATGELFF.

A few counts support this clonotype. The chain is built from TRBV15 and TRBJ2-5; the match to TRBD2 covers 7 bases. The CDR3 extends over 14 amino acids. Per the germline V gene, CDR1 is LNHNV and CDR2 is YYDKDF (reference sequence). With 0 bases clipped from V and 4 bases from J, the junction kept 2 bases outside the gene matches. The CDR3 spells CATSRDREGETQYF. CDR3 DNA: TGTGCCACCAGCAGAGACAGGGAGGGAGAGACCCAGTACTTC.

This clonotype was detected ten times or more. The V gene is TRBV5-1, the J gene TRBJ1-5; TRBD1 matches 7 bases. Germline CDR1 is SGHRS and CDR2 is YFSETQ. V lost 0 bases and J lost 5; bases outside the gene matches: 2. This CDR3 is 14 amino acids long. The CDR3 spells CASSLEGADQPQHF. In DNA, the CDR3 is TGCGCCAGCAGCTTGGAGGGGGCAGATCAGCCCCAGCATTTT.